The clone carrying this T cell receptor beta chain was picked up a small number of times. Its antigen is still unknown. The sample is drawn from a study of response to subunit inactivated influenza vaccine. Study results and limitations: T cells newly recruited by each seasonal influenza vaccination are few, the authors suggested.

TCRdb analysed the RT-PCR reads with MiXCR anew, one entry per CDR3 protein. In the table there are hundreds of thousands of distinct CDR3 sequences, 15% to 18% of which are singletons. Between the trimmed V and J ends, which lost 5 bases and 8 bases, there was a span of 22 bases. This CDR3 region has 16 residues. Germline lookup yields CDR1 SGHVS and CDR2 FNYEAQ. V gene TRBV7-6 combines with J gene TRBJ2-1; D might be TRBD2 (7 bases). The TCR comes from a man aged 50-60 years who received an inactivated influenza vaccine. This material consisted of PBMCs from blood, taken roughly 12 days after vaccination. For the CDR3, the DNA is TGTGCCAGCAGCCTAAAGGGGGGGTCCGGTGTTGATGAGCAGTTCTTC. It codes for CASSLKGGSGVDEQFF.